The 17 T cell receptor beta chains in this list originate from one sample, sequenced in a study of T cells in women clearing cervical HPV infection. Profiled with immunoSEQ multiplex PCR; TCRdb holds only in-frame clones, not every one. This sample's table has some 20,000 clones. Sequencing was performed on blood buffy coat. The receptors were sampled from a woman aged 18 to 75 with a cervical HPV16 infection that either progressed to CIN3+ or cleared (not recorded which).

With respect to this clone: The CDR3 end falls 3 residues outside the read, so it is completed with the germline J gene. The chain uses TRBV7-3 and TRBJ2-2; 7 bases match TRBD1. The CDR3 spans 13 residues. Trimming cost V 5 bases and J 7 bases; bases outside gene matches: 4. Germline V CDR1 and CDR2: SGHTA, FQGTGA. The CDR3 protein is CASSVGTDGELFF. The CDR3 bases that were read are TGTGCCAGCAGCGTAGGGACAGACGGGGAG.

To note about this clone: The CDR3 is cut off 3 residues early in the read; its end comes from the germline J gene. The chain uses TRBV14 and TRBJ2-2; D ambiguous. The CDR3 has 13 amino acids. V shed 0 bases and J shed 5 bases, with 4 bases lying between them. In germline, CDR1 is SGHDN, CDR2 FVKESK. CDR3: CASSQDLTGELFF. CDR3 DNA, as far as it was read: TGTGCCAGCAGCCAAGACCTGACCGGGGAG.

About this clone itself: The read stops 3 residues short of the end of the CDR3; the missing end is completed from the germline J gene. V gene TRBV20-1 combines with J gene TRBJ2-1; D is ambiguous. This CDR3 comprises 15 residues. Germline CDR1 and CDR2: DFQATT and SNEGSKA (reference sequence). The V end lost 6 bases, the J end lost 2 bases, and 17 bases lay between the germline ends. The CDR3 DNA, read in part, is TGCAGTGCCCAACCCTCCGGTGTGCCCTACAATGAG. Translated, it gives CSAQPSGVPYNE. The complete CDR3 sequence is CSAQPSGVPYNEQFF.

Remarks on this clone: Sequencing ends 3 residues short of the CDR3 end; the germline J gene provides the rest. This sequence joins TRBV2 and TRBJ2-5; 7 nucleotides align to TRBD1. J gave up 2 bases and V 7 bases, and 13 bases lay outside the gene matches. The CDR3 extends over 16 amino acids. The germline CDR1 and CDR2 sequences are SNHLY and FYNNEI. Partial CDR3 DNA: TGTGCCAGCAACCCCGACAGGGTCCGGGGACAAGAGACC. Translating it yields CASNPDRVRGQET. The entire CDR3 is CASNPDRVRGQETQYF.

About this clone: The sequenced fragment ends 3 residues before the CDR3 boundary, so the rest is inferred from the germline J gene. The chain has TRBV20-1 and TRBJ2-5; 8 nucleotides agree with TRBD2. CDR1 is DFQATT, CDR2 SNEGSKA, per germline (reference sequence). Trimming cost V 3 bases and J 2 bases; bases outside gene matches: 5. CDR3 length: 14 amino acids. The CDR3 spells CSASFGGVQETQYF. The part of the CDR3 DNA that was read is TGCAGTGCTAGCTTCGGGGGGGTACAAGAGACC.

On this clone itself: With the read ending 3 residues before the CDR3 end, the germline J gene is used to fill in that end. The rearrangement links TRBV7-3 to TRBJ2-5, with 10 bases fitting TRBD2. Trimming cost V 1 base and J 3 bases; bases outside gene matches: 17. Germline V gene lookup returns CDR1 SGHTA and CDR2 FQGTGA. The CDR3 contains 20 residues. CDR3 bases read: TGTGCCAGCAGCTTAAGGGGGACATTAGCGGGGGGCTCAGGAGAAGAGACC. It specifies CASSLRGTLAGGSGEET. The complete CDR3 protein is CASSLRGTLAGGSGEETQYF.

As concerns this clone: Read data end 3 residues before the CDR3 end; the end is taken from the germline J gene. This chain joins TRBV30 and TRBJ1-1, with D hard to call. In germline, CDR1 is GTSNPN, CDR2 SVGIG (reference sequence). The CDR3 length is 11 residues. V dropped 5 bases and J dropped 0 bases, with 4 bases sitting between them. CDR3 in amino acids: CAWSLNTEAFF. The CDR3 bases that were read are TGTGCCTGGTCTCTGAACACTGAA.

For this clone: The read terminates 3 residues before the CDR3 end, so the remaining end is supplied by the germline J gene. The V and J genes are TRBV5-4 and TRBJ2-5; D is possibly TRBD1 (5 bases). Germline V gene sequence: CDR1 SGHNT, CDR2 YYREEE (reference sequence). This CDR3 has 14 residues. V dropped 4 bases and J dropped 1 base, with 11 bases sitting between them. CDR3 bases read: TGTGCCAGCAGCCCCGTAGACAGCCAAGAGACC. It codes for CASSPVDSQET. The full-length CDR3 reads as CASSPVDSQETQYF.

Concerning this clone itself: The read stops 3 residues short of the end of the CDR3; the missing end is completed from the germline J gene. The rearrangement joins TRBV7-3 to TRBJ1-2, with 8 bases matching TRBD1. The CDR3 covers 15 residues. Trimming cost V 0 bases and J 3 bases; bases outside gene matches: 3. Germline CDR1 SGHTA, CDR2 FQGTGA. Here the CDR3 reads CASSLTYRGDYGYTF. The CDR3 bases that were read are TGTGCCAGCAGCTTAACCTACAGGGGGGACTATGGC.

Concerning this clone itself: Coverage ceases 3 residues before the CDR3 finishes, and the germline J gene fills in the end. The chain carries TRBV18 and TRBJ1-6; perhaps TRBD1 as D (5 bases). This CDR3 is 16 amino acids long. Germline loops: CDR1 KGHSH, CDR2 LQKENI. With 1 base removed from V and 0 bases from J, the gap between germline ends came to 7 bases. CDR3 region: CASSPQGNSYNSPLHF. The sequenced part of the CDR3 DNA is TGTGCCAGCTCACCACAGGGGAACTCCTATAATTCACCC.

A note on this clone: The CDR3 goes on 3 residues after the read ends, and that part is filled in from the germline J gene. J is TRBJ2-1 and V is TRBV6-2 or TRBV6-3, with 8 bases matching TRBD1. Germline CDR1 is MNHEY and CDR2 is SVGEGT. This CDR3 is 14 amino acids long. After removal of 6 bases from V and 4 bases from J, the junction contained 5 bases not matched to a gene. Here the CDR3 reads CASRRTGNYNEQFF. CDR3 DNA (partial): TGTGCCAGCAGAAGGACAGGGAATTACAATGAG.

Regarding this clone: The read comes to an end 3 residues before the CDR3 does, leaving the germline J gene to fill in the end. The chain joins TRBV2 to TRBJ1-4, with D perhaps matching TRBD1 (6 bases). The CDR3 contains 15 residues. Germline CDR1 is SNHLY and CDR2 is FYNNEI. CDR3 sequence: CASSVGQFYNSPLFF. CDR3 DNA, as far as it was read: TGTGCCAGCAGTGTCGGACAGTTCTATAATTCACCA.

Turning to this clone: The read halts 3 residues ahead of the CDR3 end, with the missing end drawn from the germline J gene. The V and J genes are TRBV6-1 and TRBJ1-2; 8 positions agree with TRBD1. The germline V gene encodes CDR1 MNHNS and CDR2 SASEGT. This CDR3 spans 15 amino acids. V was clipped by 3 bases and J by 4 bases; unmatched bases: 7. CDR3 DNA (partial): TGTGCCAGCAGTGACATCCGGACAGGGTCCTATGGC. This encodes CASSDIRTGSYG. The CDR3 as a whole reads CASSDIRTGSYGYTF.

For this clone: The CDR3 extends 3 residues past the end of the read, so its final part is completed from the germline J gene. The genes are TRBV5-1 and TRBJ1-4; TRBD1 aligns across 9 bases. Germline V gene lookup returns CDR1 SGHRS and CDR2 YFSETQ. The CDR3 runs to 14 residues. The V and J ends lost 4 bases and 6 bases, in that order; junction bases with no gene match: 4. The covered CDR3 bases are TGCGCCAGCAGCGGGGGACAGGGACATGAAAAA. It specifies CASSGGQGHEK. The full CDR3 reads CASSGGQGHEKLFF.

As for this clone: From the germline J gene comes the end of the CDR3, since the read stops 3 residues before it. J is TRBJ1-5 and V is TRBV20-1; 9 bases align to TRBD1. V trimming: 1 base; J trimming: 4 bases; junction bases outside the gene matches: 5. The CDR3 totals 15 residues. CDR1 is DFQATT and CDR2 is SNEGSKA in the germline V gene (reference sequence). The sequenced part of the CDR3 DNA is TGCAGTGCTAGAGGGGGACAGGGTTTTAATCAGCCC. Amino acid sequence: CSARGGQGFNQP. The complete CDR3 reads CSARGGQGFNQPQHF.

A note on this clone: The CDR3 goes on 3 residues after the read ends, and that part is filled in from the germline J gene. The chain combines TRBV6-2 or TRBV6-3 with TRBJ1-2; TRBD1 matches at 7 bases. CDR3 size: 13 residues. Germline CDR1 and CDR2: MNHEY and SVGEGT. Trimming removed 7 bases from V and 4 bases from J; junction bases left unmatched: 6. CDR3 DNA, as far as it was read: TGTGCCAGCAATCCAGGGGGGTTCTATGGC. Its protein is CASNPGGFYG. The whole CDR3 protein is CASNPGGFYGYTF.

In regard to this clone: Sequencing ends 3 residues short of the CDR3 end; the germline J gene provides the rest. The chain recombines TRBV6-2 or TRBV6-3 with TRBJ2-1, with 10 bases identical to TRBD2. The CDR3 is 14 residues long. The V gene's germline CDR1 is MNHEY and CDR2 SVGEGT. The J segment lost 7 bases and the V segment lost 11 bases, leaving 11 bases of the junction unmatched. The CDR3 DNA, read in part, is TGTGCCTCCAGCGGGCCTAGCGGGGGAAATGAG. This codes for CASSGPSGGNE. The whole CDR3 sequence is CASSGPSGGNEQFF.